The 25 T cell receptor beta chains below come from one sample, sequenced in a study of response to subunit inactivated influenza vaccine. TCRdb used MiXCR to reprocess the RT-PCR reads, holding one entry per CDR3 protein. The data show under 550,000 distinct CDR3 sequences, around 8% seen once. This sample comprised PBMCs from blood, obtained roughly 24 months after vaccination. These receptors all come from a man aged 50 to 69 who received an inactivated influenza vaccine.

The rearrangement joins TRBV20-1 to TRBJ2-6, with D possibly matching TRBD1 (6 bases). The CDR3 consists of 15 residues. Trimming cost V 5 bases and J 2 bases, with 13 bases left between them. Germline V CDR1 and CDR2: DFQATT, SNEGSKA (reference sequence). The CDR3 nucleotides read TGCAGTGCTCCGGGACATCAACCTGGGGCCAACGTCCTGACTTTC. Residues: CSAPGHQPGANVLTF.

This chain uses TRBV25-1 with TRBJ2-2; 12 bases map to TRBD2. J gave up 3 bases and V 1 base, and 9 bases lay outside the gene matches. Germline loops: CDR1 MGHDK, CDR2 SYGVNS. The CDR3 has 19 residues. The CDR3 loop reads CASSEFLAGGLIDTGELFF. The CDR3 nucleotides are TGTGCCAGCAGTGAATTTCTAGCGGGAGGGCTTATCGACACCGGGGAGCTGTTTTTT.

CDR3 sequence (DNA): TGCGCCAGCAGCTTGCAAGCCAGGGAGGCAGATACGCAGTATTTT. It yields the protein CASSLQAREADTQYF. The V gene is TRBV5-1, the J gene TRBJ2-3; D may be TRBD2 (6 bases). Trimming cost V 1 base and J 4 bases, with 13 bases left between them. The CDR3 contains 15 residues. In germline, CDR1 is SGHRS, CDR2 YFSETQ.

This clonotype was picked up many times. The genes are TRBV12-3 or TRBV12-4 and TRBJ1-2; D is undetermined. V lost 5 bases and J lost 8, with 12 bases in between. The CDR3 spans 12 residues. The CDR3 is CASSGPRFGYTF. The CDR3 DNA reads TGTGCCAGCAGTGGACCGCGTTTCGGCTACACCTTC.

This clonotype appeared a few times. The V call is TRBV24-1, the J call TRBJ2-5; 11 bases agree with TRBD2. The CDR3 runs to 15 residues. Per the germline V gene, CDR1 is KGHDR and CDR2 is SFDVKD. Germline trimming cut 2 bases from V and 3 bases from J; bases unmatched to any gene: 1. The CDR3 loop reads CATSDSLAGEETQYF. The CDR3 DNA is TGTGCCACCAGTGATTCACTAGCGGGGGAAGAGACCCAGTACTTC.

There are many counts of this clonotype. The chain is built from TRBV10-3 and TRBJ2-2; 8 nucleotides match TRBD1. Germline trimming cut 5 bases from V and 2 bases from J; bases unmatched to any gene: 10. The CDR3 sequence is 17 residues long. Germline V gene lookup returns CDR1 ENHRY and CDR2 SYGVKD. The CDR3 is CAISLDRAHVNTGELFF. The CDR3 nucleotides are TGTGCCATCAGTTTGGACAGGGCCCACGTTAACACCGGGGAGCTGTTTTTT.

There are many counts of this clonotype. The rearrangement links TRBV7-6 to TRBJ1-1; 9 bases line up with TRBD1. The CDR3 extends over 13 amino acids. Germline trimming cut 9 bases from V and 1 base from J; bases unmatched to any gene: 3. Germline V gene sequence: CDR1 SGHVS, CDR2 FNYEAQ. The CDR3 here is CASKDRGNTEAFF. The CDR3 coding sequence is TGTGCCAGTAAGGACAGGGGGAACACTGAAGCTTTCTTT.

This clonotype was observed a few times. This chain links TRBV29-1 with TRBJ1-2; 10 positions agree with TRBD1. Germline CDR1 and CDR2: SQVTM and ANQGSEA. The CDR3 runs to 17 residues. The trim removed 4 bases at V and 4 bases at J, leaving 15 bases unmatched. The CDR3 region has the DNA TGCAGCGTTGCCCCCGGGACAGGGGCCGGGTTTAGCTATGGCTACACCTTC. This gives the protein CSVAPGTGAGFSYGYTF. Full variable domain (missing parts from reference TRBV29-1 and TRBJ1-2): SAVISQKPSRDICQRGTSLTIQCQVDSQVTMMFWYRQQPGQSLTLIATANQGSEATYESGFVIDKFPISRPNLTFSTLTVSNMSPEDSSIYLCSVAPGTGAGFSYGYTFGSGTRLTVV.

Only one count was recorded for this clonotype. A much larger clone lies one base from this, so it may be a read error. The chain couples TRBV6-1 to TRBJ1-2; TRBD1 is a possible D gene (6 bases). Germline CDR1 and CDR2: MNHNS and SASEGT. CDR3 size: 14 residues. The V end lost 6 bases, the J end lost 2 bases, and 13 bases lay between the germline ends. The CDR3 DNA reads as TGTGCCAGCAGCCTATGGACAGCGAACTATGGCTACACCTTC. Its translation: CASSLWTANYGYTF.

The genes are TRBV4-3 and TRBJ1-2; D remains ambiguous. Germline values: CDR1 LGHNA, CDR2 YSLEER. V was clipped by 2 bases and J by 11 bases, with 15 bases between them. CDR3 length equals 13 residues. In DNA, the CDR3 is TGCGCCAGCAGCCAATCGGTCTCCCTGGGGTACACCTTC. This sequence encodes CASSQSVSLGYTF.

The chain couples TRBV30 to TRBJ1-2; a weak D match, TRBD1 (5 bases). Germline CDR1 and CDR2: GTSNPN and SVGIG (reference sequence). V was trimmed by 0 bases and J by 4 bases, leaving 12 bases between them. The CDR3 sequence is 14 residues long. CDR3 DNA: TGTGCCTGGAGTGTCCTCCGACAGAGCTATGGCTACACCTTC. Its protein product is CAWSVLRQSYGYTF.

This clonotype was detected a few times. This chain connects TRBV20-1 to TRBJ2-7; 7 nucleotides line up with TRBD2. CDR1 is DFQATT and CDR2 is SNEGSKA in the germline V gene (reference sequence). The CDR3 extends over 12 amino acids. Trimming took 4 bases from V and 6 from J; bases not matched to a gene: 6. The CDR3 sequence is CSAKAGGSEQYF. In DNA, the CDR3 is TGCAGTGCTAAGGCGGGCGGGAGCGAGCAGTACTTC.

This clonotype was observed at least ten times. The chain carries TRBV27 and TRBJ1-1; D call uncertain. Trimming shortened V by 1 base and J by 8 bases, and 8 bases separated the two germline ends. The CDR3 sequence is 12 residues long. CDR1 and CDR2 (germline): MNHEY, SMNVEV (reference sequence). CDR3 loop: CASSLLGGEAFF. As DNA, the CDR3 is TGTGCCAGCAGTTTATTGGGAGGGGAAGCTTTCTTT.

In its sample, this clonotype was seen a few times. The chain joins TRBV6-5 to TRBJ1-1, with D unclear. The V and J ends lost 0 bases and 0 bases respectively, with 8 bases between them. There are 15 residues in the CDR3. The germline V gene encodes CDR1 MNHEY and CDR2 SVGAGI. Here the CDR3 reads CASSYSKRVNTEAFF. As DNA, the CDR3 is TGTGCCAGCAGTTACTCGAAAAGGGTGAACACTGAAGCTTTCTTT.

In this sample, this clonotype turned up a few times. The genes are TRBV12-3 or TRBV12-4 and TRBJ2-2, with 7 bases aligning to TRBD2. V was pared by 5 bases and J by 7 bases, with 10 bases of the junction left unmatched. The CDR3 is 15 residues long. The CDR3 nucleotides read TGTGCCAGCAGTCCGAGACTAGCCCCAGGCGGGGAGCTGTTTTTT. Protein: CASSPRLAPGGELFF.

This chain links TRBV5-1 with TRBJ2-1, with D uncertain. Trimming shortened V by 1 base and J by 5 bases, and 4 bases separated the two germline ends. Germline loops: CDR1 SGHRS, CDR2 YFSETQ. This CDR3 is 12 amino acids long. CDR3 loop: CASSLFNNEQFF. The CDR3 nucleotides are TGCGCCAGCAGCTTGTTTAACAATGAGCAGTTCTTC. Looking up the rest from reference TRBV5-1 and TRBJ2-1 gives the full variable domain: KAGVTQTPRYLIKTRGQQVTLSCSPISGHRSVSWYQQTPGQGLQFLFEYFSETQRNKGNFPGRFSGRQFSNSRSEMNVSTLELGDSALYLCASSLFNNEQFFGPGTRLTVL.

This clonotype appeared many times. This chain links TRBV11-2 with TRBJ2-1; 7 bases align to TRBD2. The junction had 1 base not matched to a gene; V was cut back by 6 bases and J by 5 bases. Germline V CDR1 and CDR2: SGHAT, FQNNGV. CDR3 length: 12 amino acids. The CDR3 region is CASRGGNNEQFF. The CDR3 region has the DNA TGTGCCAGCAGGGGAGGGAACAATGAGCAGTTCTTC.

Turning to this clonotype: A read error is possible here, since a much larger clone lies one base away. The rearrangement joins TRBV12-3 or TRBV12-4 to TRBJ2-1; 7 positions agree with TRBD2. Trimming took 3 bases from V and 6 from J; bases not matched to a gene: 8. This CDR3 comprises 15 residues. The CDR3 DNA reads TGTGCCAGCAGTTTTGGGCTAGCGGCCCCCAATGAGCAGTTCTTC. This translates into CASSFGLAAPNEQFF.

The table lists this clonotype with a few counts. A junction boundary mismatches the germline segment, possibly from a read error. The chain is built from TRBV6-2 or TRBV6-3 and TRBJ1-1; D ambiguous. This CDR3 region has 11 residues. The V gene's germline CDR1 is MNHEY and CDR2 SVGEGT. CDR3 amino acids: CASSYLGSMQF. CDR3 DNA sequence: TGTGCCAGCAGTTACCTGGGCAGCATGCAATTT.

This clonotype was seen a few times. The CDR3 nucleotides are TGTGCCAGCAGCCCTCCCGACGGCTACAATGAGCAGTTCTTC. This encodes CASSPPDGYNEQFF. The gene calls are TRBV28 and TRBJ2-1; D unresolved. This CDR3 spans 14 amino acids. Germline loops: CDR1 MDHEN, CDR2 SYDVKM. Trimming cost V 6 bases and J 3 bases, with 12 bases left between them.

The table lists this clonotype with a few counts. The chain joins TRBV29-1 to TRBJ2-4; TRBD1 agrees at 7 bases. There are 17 residues in the CDR3. Germline V lookup: CDR1 SQVTM, CDR2 ANQGSEA. Losses at the gene ends were 0 bases for V and 2 bases for J; bases not matched to a gene: 10. CDR3 nucleotides: TGCAGCGTTGAAGATCAGAGGGGGCGTTCGACCAAAAACATTCAGTACTTC. It encodes CSVEDQRGRSTKNIQYF.

This clonotype showed up just a few times. V and J are TRBV11-2 and TRBJ2-1, with no clear D. CDR3 size: 16 residues. The V end lost 1 base, the J end lost 1 base, and 11 bases lay between the germline ends. CDR1 is SGHAT and CDR2 is FQNNGV in the germline V gene. The CDR3 coding sequence is TGTGCCAGCAGCTTAGGCTCGGGTTTATCCTACAATGAGCAGTTCTTC. Translating gives CASSLGSGLSYNEQFF.

This clonotype was seen at least ten times. V gene TRBV7-2 combines with J gene TRBJ1-1; D is ambiguous. The germline V and J ends were trimmed by 3 bases and 3 bases, with 5 bases remaining between them. Germline V gene lookup returns CDR1 SGHTA and CDR2 FQGNSA. The CDR3 is 12 amino acids. The CDR3 DNA is TGTGCCAGCAGCTTGATGGACACTGAAGCTTTCTTT. This translates into CASSLMDTEAFF.

Many counts were recorded for this clonotype. The chain carries TRBV20-1 and TRBJ1-5; D is undetermined. The CDR3 covers 12 residues. CDR1 and CDR2 (germline): DFQATT, SNEGSKA (reference sequence). V was shortened by 2 bases and J by 6 bases, with 8 bases between the two germline ends. The CDR3 nucleotides read TGCAGTGCTAGATCGGGGAGTCAGCCCCAGCATTTT. It specifies CSARSGSQPQHF.

The CDR3 nucleotides read TGCAGTGCCATTAGTGGGCTAGCGGGGGAAGAAAATGAGCAGTTCTTC. It is translated as CSAISGLAGEENEQFF. The V call is TRBV20-1, the J call TRBJ2-1, with 10 bases aligning to TRBD2. The length of the CDR3 is 16 residues. The J segment lost 7 bases and the V segment lost 6 bases, leaving 15 bases of the junction unmatched. Germline CDR1 reads DFQATT; CDR2 reads SNEGSKA (reference sequence).